The T cell receptor beta chain under discussion was sequenced for a study of memory B cells and T cells in multiple sclerosis (dated by TCRdb to between 2017 and 2018). General notes on the study: The study compared TCR beta repertoires of autoproliferating peripheral T cells with brain lesion-infiltrating T cells in multiple sclerosis patients. TCR sequencing included a couple of multiple sclerosis patients for whom either brain lesions at autopsy or brain-infiltrating cells from biopsy were available.

After CFSE-labeled PBMCs were cultured without any stimulus, the autoproliferating (CFSEdim) and non-proliferating (CFSEhi) T cell fractions were each sequenced on their own. Altogether, 5x10^7 CFSE-labeled PBMCs were kept in culture for 6 to 8 days with no stimulus, after which the replicate wells were combined. PBMCs were labeled with about 0.5 uM CFSE and were cultured without exogenous stimuli in serum-free AIM-V medium. Before use, PBMCs were isolated by Ficoll density gradient centrifugation and cryopreserved. Using a FACSAria III, live 7-AAD-negative cells were sorted, then washed with PBS and stored frozen at -80 degrees C as dry pellets. About this clone: Its antigen specificity is not known. Base quality data are lacking; no much larger clone is found one base away.

General findings and caveats noted by the study authors: Because clone-set sizes varied across compartments, the counts of shared clonotypes were affected, making normalization necessary.

TCRbeta CDR3 regions were amplified from extracted genomic DNA using the immunoSEQ Platform. Multiplex PCR, high-throughput sequencing and a vendor bioinformatics pipeline were brought together in the immunoSEQ assay. Per the authors' processing: Non-productive sequences and CDR3s shorter than 4 amino acids were removed, and clonotype frequencies were recalculated per sample. In immunoSEQ Analyzer 2.0, shared clonotypes were identified as identical CDR3 amino acid, V gene and J gene sequences. Repertoire overlap was normalized by dividing shared clonotype counts by the product of both clone-set sizes, scaled by 1000 into arbitrary units. Drawn from immuneACCESS, this table holds only the in-frame rearrangements with V and J called that TCRdb kept. Clones are partly lost; checked studies trace under half to an unresolved V gene and leave the rest unexplained. That table is the source of V, J and clone size, and D and trimming were worked out from the DNA. The table for this sample lists some 49,000 clones; over 75% of them were counted only once. Clones ranked in the top ten supply 1% to 1.3% of the sample.

Germline trimming amounts to 2 bases on V and 5 bases on J, with 8 as the count of junction bases outside the gene matches. Based on the germline V gene, the CDR1 and CDR2 sequences are MNHEY and SVGAGI. Counted from cysteine to phenylalanine, this CDR3 has 15 amino acids. Of the read, only the CDR3 DNA is kept; its 45 bases are in frame from base 1. The rearranged segments are TRBV6-5 and TRBJ1-2, and TRBD1 matches 7 of the central bases. Sequenced material: PBMCs from blood kept in culture. This TCR was sampled from a human donor with multiple sclerosis. The nucleotides read TGTGCCAGCAGTTACACTCCGGGACAGTCATATGGCTACACCTTC. Translated, this is CASSYTPGQSYGYTF.